This T cell receptor (beta chain) was sequenced for a study of cytomegalovirus exposure and HLA in healthy donors. PCR was performed using 60 Vbeta and 13 Jbeta primers. Data came from immunoSEQ multiplex PCR; TCRdb stores just in-frame clones and leaves some out. The table lists over 150,000 clones, 70% to 80% of them singletons. Study-wide results and limits: Based on reports, TCR beta sequences accurately predicted HLA-A and HLA-B alleles for most subjects. V- and J-gene trimming of TCR beta was linked (in a later analysis) to a missense DCLRE1C variant. Reportedly, fewer N-insertions than the roughly 600-donor mean appeared in an Asian-associated ancestry cluster in a later analysis. The dataset shows that most TCR sequences were rare, while some public TCRs occurred in many donors.

Of note for this clone: Its antigen is as yet unknown.

J was trimmed by 5 bases and V by 3 bases; bases with no gene match: 10. This CDR3 spans 15 amino acids. Per germline, CDR1 SGHRS and CDR2 YFSETQ. The chain uses TRBV5-1 and TRBJ2-5; 7 bases align to TRBD2. What was sequenced was PBMCs. The sequence derives from a man aged 25 to 45 in good health and CMV-seropositive. In DNA, the CDR3 is TGCGCCAGCAGCTACCGGGAGGCCGGGGGGGAGACCCAGTACTTC. This sequence encodes CASSYREAGGETQYF.